This T cell receptor (beta chain) was captured by sequencing in a study of beta chain features in type 1 diabetes (dated by TCRdb to the late 2010s). At the level of the whole study: Mean age, gender distribution, total cell number and subset yield were not different between patients and healthy donors. Across all samples, 90 million to 130 million sorted cells were examined, and cell number per subset correlated strongly with RNA yield. The study compared the TCRB repertoires of sorted circulating CD4+ T cell subsets in recently diagnosed type 1 diabetes patients with those in matched healthy donors. Regulatory and stem cell-like memory subsets were obtained from only 8 patients and roughly eight healthy donors, while naive and central memory subsets were obtained from all 30 or so donors.

Findings and caveats that apply to the study as a whole: In all four CD4+ subsets, TCRB CDR3 length was moderately but significantly shorter in type 1 diabetes patients. PCR may preferentially amplify shorter templates, but because patient and control samples were amplified and corrected together, any resulting skew would affect both groups equally. Patients with type 1 diabetes made fewer insertions and deleted more nucleotides at VDJ recombination sites, implying thymic rearrangement abnormalities. Because cDNA was sequenced instead of genomic DNA, activated cells with high expression could be over-represented, although the groups did not differ in activation or CD3 levels. Naive, central memory and regulatory TCRB repertoires appeared to be more similar among patients than among healthy donors. Because the HLA sub-analyses included only small numbers of individuals, any influence of HLA type on TCRB rearrangement was left unresolved.

The High Capacity cDNA Reverse Transcription Kit was used to reverse transcribe all of the isolated RNA, meaning that expressed TCRB transcripts were what got sequenced. Naive, central memory and regulatory T cell samples underwent deep immunoSEQ sequencing, averaging around 3.7 million total reads per sample. After sorted cells were lysed in RLT buffer, RNA was extracted with DNase-treated RNeasy Micro or Mini kits, with the choice depending on cell number. To prevent cross-contamination, each cell subset was processed individually, whereas patient and healthy donor samples were processed jointly. TCRB sequences were amplified from cDNA with the immunoSEQ multiplex PCR, producing 87-bp fragments spanning the CDR3 region. Amplicons were sequenced on the Illumina HiSeq platform. In the authors' own workflow: PCR bias was computationally corrected using synthetic template baselines, reads within Hamming distance 2 were collapsed, and singletons that could not be merged were discarded. Reads were aligned to IMGT to assign V, D and J genes, CDR3 length, and insertions or deletions at six rearrangement sites. Within each subset, clonotype counts were normalized to sorted cell number, and only after that were true diversity and Gini coefficients computed with the tcR R package. The overlap coefficient, calculated on TCRB nucleotide sequences, was used to quantify repertoire sharing. TCRdb obtained this table from immuneACCESS and retained in-frame rearrangements with V and J assigned. These tables miss some clones; where compared with another copy, unresolved V genes account for less than half of the shortfall, and the remainder is unexplained. That table supplies the V and J calls and clone size; D and trimming were determined from the DNA. The table for this sample lists approximately 140,000 clones; 6.9% of them were counted only once. The leading ten clones occupy under 1.5% of the sample.

This clone was counted between two and nine times. The antigen this receptor binds is unknown. No per-base quality is available; no much larger clone lies one base away. Each donor gave one peripheral blood draw, roughly 0.11 L on average, collected into heparinised tubes. Using a panel that included CD45RO, CCR7, CD25, CD127, CD95 and CD27, naive, central memory, regulatory and stem cell-like memory CD4+ T cells were sorted on a BD FACSAria II. All sorted populations exceeded 95% purity. PBMCs were isolated right away by Lymphoprep density gradient centrifugation and were stained directly, without culture. So that batch effects would be minimized, each experiment stained and sorted samples in pairs, pairing one healthy donor with one patient. At the junction V is shortened by 7 bases and J by 7 bases; bases outside the gene matches: 6. There are 14 amino acids in the CDR3, from cysteine to phenylalanine inclusive. The DNA shown is the 42-base CDR3, in frame from base 1. From the germline V gene (reference sequence), CDR1 is MNHEY and CDR2 is SMNVEV.

The chain links TRBV27 with TRBJ2-4; 11 nucleotides in the junction match TRBD1. This clonotype was sampled from a woman between 25 and 40 years old in good health. The sequencing sample was made of central memory CD4+ T cells from blood. The DNA sequence is TGTGCCAGCAAGAGGACAGGGGGCCTGAACATTCAGTACTTC. Its coded protein is CASKRTGGLNIQYF.